The 18 T cell receptor beta chains in this list originate from one sample, sequenced in a study of T cell repertoires in cytomegalovirus infection. MiXCR, run by TCRdb on the reads, gives a single entry per CDR3 protein. Here the sample spans over 85,000 distinct CDR3 sequences, more than 15% being singletons. Sample: PBMCs. All receptors come from a human donor in good health (CMV status not recorded). Some clones in this sample may be carry-over from other donors' samples.

The chain carries TRBV9 and TRBJ2-3; no definite D call. The length of the CDR3 is 16 residues. The V end was cut by 0 bases, the J end by 2 bases, with 13 bases between. From germline, CDR1 is SGDLS and CDR2 YYNGEE. The CDR3 nucleotides read TGTGCCAGCAGCGTAGATCAAGGAGAAGACACAGATACGCAGTATTTT. This gives the protein CASSVDQGEDTDTQYF.

Ten or more counts support this clonotype. V gene TRBV7-3 combines with J gene TRBJ2-7; no reliable D call. The CDR3 consists of 13 residues. CDR1 SGHTA and CDR2 FQGTGA come from the germline V gene. Trimming removed 1 base at V and 4 bases at J, with 8 bases between. CDR3 residues: CASSLNQGYEQYF. In nucleotides, the CDR3 is TGTGCCAGCAGCTTAAACCAAGGATACGAGCAGTACTTC.

This clonotype was counted between two and nine times. The rearrangement uses TRBV6-5 and TRBJ2-5; the D gene could be TRBD1 or TRBD2 (5 bases each). The germline V and J ends were trimmed by 6 bases and 1 base, with 21 bases remaining between them. CDR3 length: 17 residues. The germline CDR1 and CDR2 sequences are MNHEY and SVGAGI. CDR3 nucleotide sequence: TGTGCCAGCAGCTCCGTCCCGGGGACCCCCGGCCAAGAGACCCAGTACTTC. Translating it yields CASSSVPGTPGQETQYF.

This clonotype turned up a few times. The genes are TRBV7-9 and TRBJ2-3; perhaps TRBD2 as D (5 bases). The CDR3 is made up of 14 amino acids. Germline lookup yields CDR1 SEHNR and CDR2 FQNEAQ (reference sequence). V lost 4 bases, J lost 0 bases, and 8 bases lay in between. The CDR3 DNA reads TGTGCCAGCAGCTACGGCGGGAGCACAGATACGCAGTATTTT. Translated, it gives CASSYGGSTDTQYF.

The V call is TRBV5-5, the J call TRBJ1-2; no clear D gene. CDR3 length: 12 amino acids. V was clipped by 4 bases and J by 6 bases, with 10 bases between them. Germline loops: CDR1 SGHKS, CDR2 YYEKEE (reference sequence). CDR3 DNA: TGTGCCAGCAGCCTCCTTGGGGATGGCTACACCTTC. It encodes CASSLLGDGYTF.

This clonotype showed up many times. V and J are TRBV7-9 and TRBJ2-3; D remains ambiguous. The V gene lost 1 base and the J gene lost 3 bases, with 5 bases spanning the gap. Looked up from germline, CDR1 is SEHNR and CDR2 is FQNEAQ (reference sequence). The length of the CDR3 is 13 residues. The CDR3 nucleotides read TGTGCCAGCAGCTTAGTGGAGACAGATACGCAGTATTTT. It is translated as CASSLVETDTQYF.

The rearrangement uses TRBV18 and TRBJ1-3; D gene unclear. Trimming removed 3 bases at V and 0 bases at J, with 9 bases between. The length of the CDR3 is 15 residues. CDR1 and CDR2 from the germline V gene are KGHSH and LQKENI. CDR3 protein: CASSPVERSGNTIYF. The CDR3 bases are TGTGCCAGCTCACCGGTGGAGCGCTCTGGAAACACCATATATTTT.

This clonotype was seen only a few times. The chain couples TRBV25-1 to TRBJ2-5, with a tentative D call TRBD1 (5 bases). This CDR3 contains 15 residues. Germline V gene sequence: CDR1 MGHDK, CDR2 SYGVNS. V gave up 1 base and J gave up 1 base, with 10 bases separating them. In nucleotides, the CDR3 is TGTGCCAGCAGTGAATCTCTGGGGCTCCAAGAGACCCAGTACTTC. Translated: CASSESLGLQETQYF.

This chain uses TRBV29-1 with TRBJ1-1; D might be TRBD1 (5 bases). The V end was cut by 1 base, the J end by 5 bases, with 11 bases between. CDR1 and CDR2 from the germline V gene are SQVTM and ANQGSEA. The CDR3 runs 13 residues. The DNA for the CDR3 is TGCAGCGTTGAAGGGCAGGGCAGAACTGAAGCTTTCTTT. This sequence encodes CSVEGQGRTEAFF.

The chain links TRBV28 to TRBJ2-7, with 7 bases identical to TRBD2. CDR3 length equals 11 residues. V lost 6 bases to trimming and J lost 7 bases; unmatched junction nucleotides: 3. CDR1 is MDHEN and CDR2 is SYDVKM in the germline V gene. CDR3 in DNA: TGTGCCAGCAGCGGGGGGAGAGAGCAGTACTTC. It is translated as CASSGGREQYF.

This clonotype was found a few times. The CDR3 sequence is CASSPAGVNTEAFF. The CDR3 bases are TGTGCCAGCAGCCCCGCGGGGGTGAACACTGAAGCTTTCTTT. This sequence joins TRBV3-1 and TRBJ1-1; tentatively, D is TRBD1 (5 bases). This CDR3 region has 14 residues. V lost 4 bases to trimming and J lost 0 bases, with 9 bases between them. Germline loops: CDR1 LGHDT, CDR2 YNNKEL (reference sequence). Full variable domain (rest looked up from reference TRBV3-1 and TRBJ1-1): DTAVSQTPKYLVTQMGNDKSIKCEQNLGHDTMYWYKQDSKKFLKIMFSYNNKELIINETVPNRFSPKSPDKAHLNLHINSLELGDSAVYFCASSPAGVNTEAFFGQGTRLTVV.

This clonotype occurred many times. The chain couples TRBV7-8 to TRBJ2-5, with D possibly matching TRBD2 (5 bases). The V gene's germline CDR1 is SGHVS and CDR2 FQNEAQ. CDR3 length: 13 residues. V was pared by 6 bases and J by 1 base, with 9 bases between. The CDR3 sequence is CASRAGVQETQYF. The CDR3 DNA sequence: TGTGCCAGCAGGGCCGGGGTCCAAGAGACCCAGTACTTC.

This clonotype was counted at least ten times. V usage is TRBV7-2 and J usage is TRBJ2-5; D might be TRBD1 (5 bases). The CDR3 covers 14 residues. V lost 3 bases to trimming and J lost 2 bases, with 10 bases between them. The germline V gene has CDR1 SGHTA and CDR2 FQGNSA. Here the CDR3 reads CASSLTESQETQYF. CDR3 sequence (DNA): TGTGCCAGCAGCTTGACAGAAAGTCAAGAGACCCAGTACTTC.

This clonotype was seen many times. The rearrangement joins TRBV7-8 to TRBJ2-5; 8 bases fit TRBD1. The V gene's germline CDR1 is SGHVS and CDR2 FQNEAQ. CDR3 length: 17 amino acids. Losses at the gene ends were 5 bases for V and 1 base for J; bases not matched to a gene: 12. The CDR3 bases are TGTGCCAGCAGCCCCACATACAGGGGGGACTTCCAAGAGACCCAGTACTTC. Protein product: CASSPTYRGDFQETQYF. Full variable domain (missing parts from reference TRBV7-8 and TRBJ2-5): GAGVSQSPRYKVAKRGQDVALRCDPISGHVSLFWYQQALGQGPEFLTYFQNEAQLDKSGLPSDRFFAERPEGSVSTLKIQRTQQEDSAVYLCASSPTYRGDFQETQYFGPGTRLLVL.

This clonotype was seen at least ten times. V and J are TRBV28 and TRBJ2-7; 12 nucleotides line up with TRBD1. The CDR3 is 15 residues long. CDR1 and CDR2 from the germline V gene are MDHEN and SYDVKM. With 8 bases clipped from V and 5 bases from J, the junction kept 10 bases outside the gene matches. The CDR3 reads CASFPPGTGGDEQYF. The CDR3 nucleotides read TGTGCCAGCTTCCCGCCCGGGACAGGGGGCGACGAGCAGTACTTC. The full variable domain, with the rest looked up from reference TRBV28 and TRBJ2-7, is DVKVTQSSRYLVKRTGEKVFLECVQDMDHENMFWYRQDPGLGLRLIYFSYDVKMKEKGDIPEGYSVSREKKERFSLILESASTNQTSMYLCASFPPGTGGDEQYFGPGTRLTVT.

The CDR3 reads CASSRQGSQETQYF. CDR3 DNA sequence: TGTGCCAGCAGTCGACAGGGGTCCCAAGAGACCCAGTACTTC. The chain is built from TRBV2 and TRBJ2-5; 8 positions match TRBD1. Germline V gene sequence: CDR1 SNHLY, CDR2 FYNNEI. The CDR3 is 14 residues long. V gave up 5 bases and J gave up 1 base; unmatched junction bases: 3.

This clonotype came up a few times. This rearrangement joins TRBV28 to TRBJ2-7, with 8 bases matching TRBD1. The V segment lost 5 bases and the J segment 6 bases; nucleotides outside the gene matches: 6. Germline CDR1 reads MDHEN; CDR2 reads SYDVKM. CDR3 length: 13 amino acids. The CDR3 here is CASSQDRGTEQYF. In nucleotides, the CDR3 is TGTGCCAGCAGTCAAGACAGGGGTACCGAGCAGTACTTC.

This clonotype was recorded at least ten times. V and J are TRBV7-2 and TRBJ1-2, with a tentative D call TRBD1 (5 bases). The CDR3 consists of 13 residues. Trimming took 6 bases from V and 4 from J, leaving 12 bases between them. Germline CDR1 is SGHTA and CDR2 is FQGNSA. The chain's CDR3 is CASSPDKSYGYTF. CDR3 in DNA: TGTGCCAGCAGTCCGGACAAGTCCTATGGCTACACCTTC.